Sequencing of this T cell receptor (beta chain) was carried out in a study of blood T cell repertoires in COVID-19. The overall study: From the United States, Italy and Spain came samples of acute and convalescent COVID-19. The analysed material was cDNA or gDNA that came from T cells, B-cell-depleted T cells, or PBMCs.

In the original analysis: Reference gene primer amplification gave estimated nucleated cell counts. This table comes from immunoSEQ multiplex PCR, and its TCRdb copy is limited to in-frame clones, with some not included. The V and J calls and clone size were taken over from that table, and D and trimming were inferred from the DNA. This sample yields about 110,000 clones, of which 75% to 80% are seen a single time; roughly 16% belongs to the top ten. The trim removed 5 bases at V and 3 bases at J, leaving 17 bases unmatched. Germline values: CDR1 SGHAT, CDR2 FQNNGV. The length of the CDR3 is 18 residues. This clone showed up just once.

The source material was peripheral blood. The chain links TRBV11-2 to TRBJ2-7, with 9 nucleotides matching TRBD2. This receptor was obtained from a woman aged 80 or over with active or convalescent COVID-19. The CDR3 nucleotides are TGTGCCAGCAGCCCAGGCCACCGGCTAGCGGGACTCTTCTACGAGCAGTACTTC. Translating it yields CASSPGHRLAGLFYEQYF.